The clone carrying this TCR beta chain was picked up a small number of times. Its cognate antigen is unknown. Distinct nucleotide sequences in the sample also encode this CDR3. This record belongs to a study of shared clonotypes between healthy human individuals. Assay: immunoSEQ multiplex PCR; the TCRdb copy retains only in-frame clones and omits some. The sample yields 2,500,000 or so clones, approximately 94% seen once. Study observations and caveats: Compared with memory subsets, naive subsets generally had larger estimated richness.

Unmatched junction bases numbered 6, after V lost 5 bases and J lost 8 bases. CDR3 length: 14 amino acids. Germline V gene lookup returns CDR1 SEHNR and CDR2 FQNEAQ (reference sequence). This clonotype was sampled from a man between 18 and 29 years old in good health. Some clones in this sample may be carry-over from other donors' samples. Sequenced: naive CD4+ T cells from PBMCs. Subset described: CD45RA+ positively selected. The chain carries TRBV7-9 and TRBJ1-4; 9 bases agree with TRBD1. CDR3 bases: TGTGCCAGCAGCCTAAGACAGGGGGACGAAAAACTGTTTTTT. It translates to CASSLRQGDEKLFF.